The 27 T cell receptor beta chains reported below all come from one sample, sequenced in a study of blood T cell repertoires in COVID-19. Assay: immunoSEQ multiplex PCR; the TCRdb copy retains only in-frame clones and omits some. The repertoire consists of hundreds of thousands of clones, with around 86% occurring once and the leading ten covering about 1.9%. The sequencing input was peripheral blood. These receptors were taken from a woman aged 25 to 39 who had recovered from COVID-19.

This chain uses TRBV15 with TRBJ2-2; the D gene is possibly TRBD2 (6 bases). The V end lost 0 bases, the J end lost 6 bases, and 14 bases lay between the germline ends. The CDR3 is made up of 16 amino acids. Germline CDR1 reads LNHNV; CDR2 reads YYDKDF (reference sequence). The chain's CDR3 is CATSREGGKWPGELFF. The CDR3 bases are TGTGCCACCAGCAGAGAGGGGGGAAAGTGGCCCGGGGAGCTGTTTTTT.

The V call is TRBV6-2 or TRBV6-3, the J call TRBJ2-7; TRBD2 aligns across 10 bases. This CDR3 has 14 amino acids. V lost 5 bases, J lost 3 bases, and 4 bases stayed unmatched. CDR1 MNHEY and CDR2 SVGEGT come from the germline V gene. CDR3 in amino acids: CASSGLAANYEQYF. CDR3 coding DNA: TGTGCCAGCAGTGGACTAGCGGCGAACTACGAGCAGTACTTC.

This clone was recorded once. The chain carries TRBV3-1 (or the pseudogene TRBV3-2) and TRBJ2-5; D is possibly TRBD1 (5 bases). The CDR3 has 15 residues. V was shortened by 0 bases and J by 1 base, with 9 bases between the two germline ends. Germline V lookup: CDR1 LGHDT, CDR2 YNNKEL (reference sequence). CDR3 in amino acids: CASSQDGHIQETQYF. CDR3 sequence (DNA): TGTGCCAGCAGCCAAGATGGACATATCCAAGAGACCCAGTACTTC.

This chain uses TRBV5-8 with TRBJ2-2; 9 bases agree with TRBD1. V lost 3 bases to trimming and J lost 1 base; unmatched junction nucleotides: 4. CDR1 and CDR2 from the germline V gene are SGHTS and YDEGEE. The CDR3 consists of 16 residues. DNA of the CDR3: TGTGCCAGCAGCTACCGACAGGGGGTGAACACCGGGGAGCTGTTTTTT. The encoded protein is CASSYRQGVNTGELFF. The complete variable domain, with remaining parts taken from reference TRBV5-8 and TRBJ2-2, reads EAGVTQSPTHLIKTRGQQATLRCSPISGHTSVYWYQQALGLGLQFLLWYDEGEERNRGNFPPRFSGRQFPNYSSELNVNALELEDSALYLCASSYRQGVNTGELFFGEGSRLTVL.

The rearrangement uses TRBV19 and TRBJ1-4; D is unclear. V was clipped by 4 bases and J by 4 bases, with 10 bases between them. The germline V gene encodes CDR1 LNHDA and CDR2 SQIVND (reference sequence). This CDR3 spans 14 amino acids. The DNA of the CDR3 is TGTGCCAGTAGTACTGGACGGGATAATGAAAAACTGTTTTTT. It yields the protein CASSTGRDNEKLFF.

J is TRBJ1-1 and V is TRBV6-2 or TRBV6-3; D remains ambiguous. CDR3 length: 14 residues. Deletions cut 5 bases from V and 0 bases from J, with 10 bases between. Germline CDR1 is MNHEY and CDR2 is SVGEGT. The DNA of the CDR3 is TGTGCCAGCAGTCGAACAGCAATGAACACTGAAGCTTTCTTT. It translates to CASSRTAMNTEAFF.

V is TRBV5-6 and J is TRBJ1-6; the match to TRBD1 covers 8 bases. V dropped 4 bases and J dropped 3; count of bases not matched to a gene: 6. CDR3 length: 16 amino acids. CDR1 is SGHDT, CDR2 YYEEEE, per germline. CDR3 coding DNA: TGTGCCAGCAGCCCTGGGACAGGAGACTATAATTCACCCCTCCACTTT. Its translation: CASSPGTGDYNSPLHF.

The genes are TRBV18 and TRBJ2-3, with unresolved D. Germline V lookup: CDR1 KGHSH, CDR2 LQKENI. V dropped 1 base and J dropped 5 bases, with 7 bases sitting between them. The CDR3 runs to 13 residues. CDR3: CASSPRTEDTQYF. The CDR3 DNA sequence: TGTGCCAGCTCACCACGCACAGAAGATACGCAGTATTTT.

The rearrangement joins TRBV24-1 to TRBJ2-2; 9 nucleotides match TRBD2. Looked up from germline, CDR1 is KGHDR and CDR2 is SFDVKD. The CDR3 extends over 15 amino acids. Trimming took 5 bases from V and 0 from J; bases not matched to a gene: 0. The CDR3 DNA follows: TGTGCCACCAGTGCTAGCGGGACGAACACCGGGGAGCTGTTTTTT. This encodes CATSASGTNTGELFF.

CDR3: CASSLEHLIGELFF. Here the CDR3 DNA reads TGTGCCAGCAGCCTAGAGCATCTGATCGGGGAGCTGTTTTTT. The chain recombines TRBV13 with TRBJ2-2; D is unresolved. V lost 5 bases, J lost 7 bases, and 14 bases lay in between. CDR3 size: 14 residues. Germline V gene lookup returns CDR1 PRHDT and CDR2 FYEKMQ (reference sequence).

To note about this clone: This sample includes further DNA sequences coding for the same CDR3. The chain uses TRBV4-1 and TRBJ2-7; a weak D match, TRBD2 (6 bases). Germline values: CDR1 MGHRA, CDR2 YSYEKL. CDR3 length: 15 amino acids. V lost 1 base, J lost 0 bases, and 10 bases lay in between. CDR3 DNA sequence: TGCGCCAGCAGCCAAGGGTTAGCGGACTCCTACGAGCAGTACTTC. Protein sequence: CASSQGLADSYEQYF.

The gene calls are TRBV5-1 and TRBJ1-1, with D maybe TRBD1 (6 bases). Trimming stripped 3 bases from V and 3 bases from J, with 15 bases between. Germline CDR1 is SGHRS and CDR2 is YFSETQ. The CDR3 has 15 residues. The CDR3 DNA reads TGCGCCAGCAGCTGGAGAGGGGAGGGGGACACTGAAGCTTTCTTT. Encoded protein: CASSWRGEGDTEAFF.

This chain links TRBV27 with TRBJ1-5; TRBD1 matches at 7 bases. Per the germline V gene, CDR1 is MNHEY and CDR2 is SMNVEV (reference sequence). The CDR3 length is 14 residues. V was clipped by 4 bases and J by 7 bases; unmatched bases: 7. CDR3 region: CASSSRTGEQPQHF. In DNA, the CDR3 is TGTGCCAGCAGTTCCCGGACAGGAGAACAGCCCCAGCATTTT.

The chain combines TRBV18 with TRBJ1-1; no definite D call. Between the trimmed V and J ends, which lost 2 bases and 4 bases, there was a span of 14 bases. CDR3 length equals 15 residues. Germline values: CDR1 KGHSH, CDR2 LQKENI. The CDR3 DNA sequence: TGTGCCAGCTCACCAATGGTGACCGGAGGCACTGAAGCTTTCTTT. Its translation: CASSPMVTGGTEAFF.

The chain links TRBV15 to TRBJ1-2, with 7 bases lining up with TRBD1. Germline CDR1 reads LNHNV; CDR2 reads YYDKDF (reference sequence). The V segment lost 7 bases and the J segment 3 bases; nucleotides outside the gene matches: 11. This CDR3 region has 15 residues. CDR3 DNA: TGTGCCACCACCTCTAGCGGGGACAGCTACTATGGCTACACCTTC. This codes for CATTSSGDSYYGYTF.

V and J are TRBV14 and TRBJ2-7, with 10 bases aligning to TRBD2. Trimming at V came to 4 bases and at J to 4 bases, leaving 13 bases not matched to a gene. The V gene's germline CDR1 is SGHDN and CDR2 FVKESK. The CDR3 has 17 amino acids. This CDR3 reads CASSLKGSGRAAYEQYF. In DNA form, the CDR3 reads TGTGCCAGCAGCCTCAAGGGAAGCGGGAGGGCCGCATACGAGCAGTACTTC.

J is TRBJ2-7 and V is TRBV5-4; no clear D gene. The CDR3 has 14 residues. Germline V gene lookup returns CDR1 SGHNT and CDR2 YYREEE (reference sequence). The V and J ends lost 2 bases and 1 base respectively, with 10 bases between them. The CDR3 bases are TGTGCCAGCAGCTTCCCGGGTCCTTCCTACGAGCAGTACTTC. Translating gives CASSFPGPSYEQYF.

This clone was counted between two and nine times. V usage is TRBV30 and J usage is TRBJ1-4; D call uncertain. CDR3 length: 13 amino acids. Germline CDR1 is GTSNPN and CDR2 is SVGIG (reference sequence). The ends were cut back, 0 bases at V and 6 bases at J, with 8 bases in the middle. CDR3 amino acids: CAWSVENYEKLFF. DNA of the CDR3: TGTGCCTGGAGTGTAGAGAATTATGAAAAACTGTTTTTT.

This CDR3 reads CASSLWTGVGNTIYF. The DNA for the CDR3 is TGTGCCAGCAGTTTATGGACAGGGGTTGGAAACACCATATATTTT. The genes are TRBV28 and TRBJ1-3, with 8 bases matching TRBD1. The J segment lost 3 bases and the V segment lost 0 bases, leaving 1 base of the junction unmatched. The CDR3 sequence is 15 residues long. Germline V gives CDR1 MDHEN, CDR2 SYDVKM. Together with reference TRBV28 and TRBJ1-3, the CDR3 gives the full variable domain: DVKVTQSSRYLVKRTGEKVFLECVQDMDHENMFWYRQDPGLGLRLIYFSYDVKMKEKGDIPEGYSVSREKKERFSLILESASTNQTSMYLCASSLWTGVGNTIYFGEGSWLTVV.

V and J are TRBV28 and TRBJ2-3, with 9 nucleotides matching TRBD2. Germline V CDR1 and CDR2: MDHEN, SYDVKM. This CDR3 contains 15 residues. V lost 1 base, J lost 5 bases, and 4 bases stayed unmatched. The CDR3 spells CASSLSVLAGDTQYF. The CDR3, as DNA: TGTGCCAGCAGTTTATCGGTACTAGCGGGAGATACGCAGTATTTT.

This clone has more than one count but fewer than ten. V is TRBV5-4 and J is TRBJ1-2; no firm D call. The length of the CDR3 is 15 residues. The germline V gene encodes CDR1 SGHNT and CDR2 YYREEE (reference sequence). Deletions cut 0 bases from V and 2 bases from J, with 11 bases between. The CDR3 is CASSLGGSANYGYTF. In nucleotides, the CDR3 is TGTGCCAGCAGCTTGGGAGGCTCAGCCAACTATGGCTACACCTTC.

The chain recombines TRBV30 with TRBJ2-1, with D perhaps TRBD2 (7 bases). The V end lost 2 bases, the J end lost 10 bases, and 15 bases lay between the germline ends. Germline V gene sequence: CDR1 GTSNPN, CDR2 SVGIG (reference sequence). The CDR3 length is 13 residues. The CDR3 sequence: CAWSRGGPWEQFF. In DNA form, the CDR3 reads TGTGCCTGGAGTAGGGGGGGGCCATGGGAGCAGTTCTTC.

The V gene is TRBV19, the J gene TRBJ1-2; D unclear. The CDR3 is 15 amino acids. Trimming left V 5 bases short and J 8 bases short, with 21 bases between. Germline CDR1 LNHDA, CDR2 SQIVND (reference sequence). The CDR3 region has the DNA TGTGCCAGTAGTTCTCTGGGTGACGGGAATTCGGGCTACACCTTC. It is translated as CASSSLGDGNSGYTF.

CDR3: CASSIELAGSTDTQYF. CDR3 coding DNA: TGTGCCAGTAGTATAGAACTAGCGGGGAGCACAGATACGCAGTATTTT. This chain links TRBV19 with TRBJ2-3; 10 bases fit TRBD2. Per germline, CDR1 LNHDA and CDR2 SQIVND (reference sequence). The CDR3 is made up of 16 amino acids. The junction had 0 bases not matched to a gene; V was cut back by 0 bases and J by 0 bases.

This clone was seen a few times. The gene calls are TRBV6-5 and TRBJ2-5; the D gene is possibly TRBD2 (5 bases). The CDR3 is 12 residues long. V lost 10 bases and J lost 3, with 12 bases in between. Germline V gives CDR1 MNHEY, CDR2 SVGAGI. This CDR3 reads CATPGREETQYF. The CDR3 DNA follows: TGTGCCACCCCGGGAAGGGAAGAGACCCAGTACTTC.

The chain carries TRBV12-5 and TRBJ1-1; D ambiguous. This CDR3 contains 13 residues. The V and J ends lost 2 bases and 10 bases respectively, with 14 bases between them. Per the germline V gene, CDR1 is LGHNT and CDR2 is FRNRAP. Here the CDR3 DNA reads TGTGCTAGTGGTTTGAGGTGGGGTGGAGGAGCTTTCTTT. Its translation is CASGLRWGGGAFF.

The chain uses TRBV5-5 and TRBJ2-7; D is uncertain. The germline V gene has CDR1 SGHKS and CDR2 YYEKEE (reference sequence). V was clipped by 0 bases and J by 2 bases, with 12 bases between them. The CDR3 totals 15 residues. The CDR3 loop reads CASSLVPFSAYEQYF. As DNA, the CDR3 is TGTGCCAGCAGCTTGGTCCCCTTTTCCGCCTACGAGCAGTACTTC.